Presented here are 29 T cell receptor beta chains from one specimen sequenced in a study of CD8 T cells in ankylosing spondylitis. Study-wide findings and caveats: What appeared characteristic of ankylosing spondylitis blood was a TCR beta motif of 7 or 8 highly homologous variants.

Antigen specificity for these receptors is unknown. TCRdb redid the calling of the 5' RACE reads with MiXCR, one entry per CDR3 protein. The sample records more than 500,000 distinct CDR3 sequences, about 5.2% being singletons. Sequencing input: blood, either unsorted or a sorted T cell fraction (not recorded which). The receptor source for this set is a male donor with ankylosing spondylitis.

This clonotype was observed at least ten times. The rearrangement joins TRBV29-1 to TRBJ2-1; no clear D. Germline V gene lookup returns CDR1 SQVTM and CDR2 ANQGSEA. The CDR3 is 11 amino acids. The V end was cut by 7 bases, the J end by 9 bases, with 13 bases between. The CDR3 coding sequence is TGCAGCGCCCGCCCTGCGACTGAGCAGTTCTTC. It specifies CSARPATEQFF.

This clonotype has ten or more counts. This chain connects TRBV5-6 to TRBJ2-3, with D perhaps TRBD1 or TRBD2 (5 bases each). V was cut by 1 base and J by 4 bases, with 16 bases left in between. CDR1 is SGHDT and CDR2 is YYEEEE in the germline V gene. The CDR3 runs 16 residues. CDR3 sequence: CASSLRGTLGADTQYF. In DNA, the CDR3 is TGTGCCAGCAGCTTGAGAGGGACCCTTGGCGCAGATACGCAGTATTTT.

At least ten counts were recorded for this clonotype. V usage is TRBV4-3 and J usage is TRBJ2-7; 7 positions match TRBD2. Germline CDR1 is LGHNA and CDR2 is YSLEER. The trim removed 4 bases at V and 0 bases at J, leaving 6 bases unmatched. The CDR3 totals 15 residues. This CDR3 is CASSLVSGGSYEQYF. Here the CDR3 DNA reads TGCGCCAGCAGCCTGGTATCGGGAGGCTCCTACGAGCAGTACTTC.

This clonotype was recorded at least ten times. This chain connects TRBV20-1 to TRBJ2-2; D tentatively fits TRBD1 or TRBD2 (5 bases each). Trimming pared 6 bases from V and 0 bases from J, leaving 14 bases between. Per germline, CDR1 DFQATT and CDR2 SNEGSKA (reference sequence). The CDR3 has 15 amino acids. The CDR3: CSAFRGAANTGELFF. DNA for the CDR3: TGCAGTGCCTTCCGAGGGGCGGCGAACACCGGGGAGCTGTTTTTT.

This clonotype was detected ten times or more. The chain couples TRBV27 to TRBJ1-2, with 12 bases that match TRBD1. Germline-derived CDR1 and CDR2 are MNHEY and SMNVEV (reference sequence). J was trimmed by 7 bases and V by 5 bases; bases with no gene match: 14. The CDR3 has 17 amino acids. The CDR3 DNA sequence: TGTGCCAGCAGTCTTATGTCTTTGGGACAGGGGGCAGGTGGCTACACCTTC. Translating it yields CASSLMSLGQGAGGYTF.

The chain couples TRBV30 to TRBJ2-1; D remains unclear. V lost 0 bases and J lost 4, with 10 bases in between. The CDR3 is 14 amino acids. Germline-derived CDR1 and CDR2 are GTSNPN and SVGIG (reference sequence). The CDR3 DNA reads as TGTGCCTGGAGTGTATCCACGGTTTACAATGAGCAGTTCTTC. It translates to CAWSVSTVYNEQFF. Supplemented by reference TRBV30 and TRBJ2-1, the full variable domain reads SQTIHQWPATLVQPVGSPLSLECTVEGTSNPNLYWYRQAAGRGLQLLFYSVGIGQISSEVPQNLSASRPQDRQFILSSKKLLLSDSGFYLCAWSVSTVYNEQFFGPGTRLTVL.

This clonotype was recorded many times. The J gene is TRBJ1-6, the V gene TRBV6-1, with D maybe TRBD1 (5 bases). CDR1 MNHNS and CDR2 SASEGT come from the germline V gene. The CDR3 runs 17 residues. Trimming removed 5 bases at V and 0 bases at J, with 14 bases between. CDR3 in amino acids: CASSRGGRSSYNSPLHF. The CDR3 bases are TGTGCCAGCAGTCGGGGGGGACGGAGCTCCTATAATTCACCCCTCCACTTT.

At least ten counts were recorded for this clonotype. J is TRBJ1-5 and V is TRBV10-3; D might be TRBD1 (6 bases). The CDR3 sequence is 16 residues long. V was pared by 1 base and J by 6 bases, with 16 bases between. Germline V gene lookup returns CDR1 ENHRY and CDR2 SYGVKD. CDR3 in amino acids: CAISEWNRDLGQPQHF. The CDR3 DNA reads TGTGCCATCAGTGAGTGGAACAGGGATCTCGGTCAGCCCCAGCATTTT.

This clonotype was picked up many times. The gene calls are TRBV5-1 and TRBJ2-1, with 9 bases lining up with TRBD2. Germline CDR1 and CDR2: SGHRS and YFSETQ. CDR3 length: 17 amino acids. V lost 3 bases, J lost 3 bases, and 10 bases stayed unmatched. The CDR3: CASSSTTLAGIYNEQFF. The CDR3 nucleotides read TGCGCCAGCAGCTCGACCACCCTAGCGGGAATCTACAATGAGCAGTTCTTC.

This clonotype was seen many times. This chain's CDR3 is CATSDPRRGNQPQHF. The CDR3 nucleotides are TGTGCCACCAGTGATCCTAGAAGGGGCAATCAGCCCCAGCATTTT. This chain links TRBV24-1 with TRBJ1-5; D unresolved. Germline V lookup: CDR1 KGHDR, CDR2 SFDVKD. The CDR3 is 15 amino acids. Trimming took off 3 bases at V and 2 bases at J, with 10 bases between the two ends.

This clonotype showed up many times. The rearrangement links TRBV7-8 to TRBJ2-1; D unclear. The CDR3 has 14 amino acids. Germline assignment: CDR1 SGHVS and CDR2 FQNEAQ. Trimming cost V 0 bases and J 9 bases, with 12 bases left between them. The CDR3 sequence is CASSLASRRVEQFF. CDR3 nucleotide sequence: TGTGCCAGCAGCTTAGCGAGTAGACGAGTTGAGCAGTTCTTC.

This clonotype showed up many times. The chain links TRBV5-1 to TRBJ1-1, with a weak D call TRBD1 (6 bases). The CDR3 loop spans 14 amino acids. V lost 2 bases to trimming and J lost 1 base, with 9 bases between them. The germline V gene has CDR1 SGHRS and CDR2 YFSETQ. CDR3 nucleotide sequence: TGCGCCAGCAGCTTACCGGACAGGAACACTGAAGCTTTCTTT. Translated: CASSLPDRNTEAFF.

CDR3 residues: CASSLDRALTYEQYF. The CDR3 region has the DNA TGTGCCAGCAGCTTAGATAGGGCCCTTACCTACGAGCAGTACTTC. J is TRBJ2-7 and V is TRBV11-2; no reliable D call. V shed 0 bases and J shed 2 bases, with 11 bases lying between them. This CDR3 comprises 15 residues. Looked up from germline, CDR1 is SGHAT and CDR2 is FQNNGV.

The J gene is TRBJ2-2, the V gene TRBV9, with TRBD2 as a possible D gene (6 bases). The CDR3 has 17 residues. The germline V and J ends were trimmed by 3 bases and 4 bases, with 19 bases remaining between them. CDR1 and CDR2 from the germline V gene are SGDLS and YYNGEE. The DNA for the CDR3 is TGTGCCAGCAGCGGCCTGAGACCGGGAGTCCCCACCGGGGAGCTGTTTTTT. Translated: CASSGLRPGVPTGELFF.

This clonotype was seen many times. The chain's CDR3 is CASSLEIASGAPYEQYF. The DNA for the CDR3 is TGTGCCAGCAGCTTAGAGATTGCCAGCGGAGCCCCCTACGAGCAGTACTTC. This rearrangement joins TRBV7-8 to TRBJ2-7, with D maybe TRBD2 (5 bases). The CDR3 consists of 17 residues. Between the trimmed V and J ends, which lost 1 base and 2 bases, there was a span of 18 bases. Germline values: CDR1 SGHVS, CDR2 FQNEAQ.

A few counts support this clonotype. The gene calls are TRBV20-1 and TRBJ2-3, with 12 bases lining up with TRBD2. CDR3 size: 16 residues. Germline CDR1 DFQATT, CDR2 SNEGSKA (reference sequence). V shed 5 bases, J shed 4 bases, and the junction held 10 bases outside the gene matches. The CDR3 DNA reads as TGCAGTGCTGTACGACTAGCGGGAGAGGGGTCAGATACGCAGTATTTT. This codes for CSAVRLAGEGSDTQYF.

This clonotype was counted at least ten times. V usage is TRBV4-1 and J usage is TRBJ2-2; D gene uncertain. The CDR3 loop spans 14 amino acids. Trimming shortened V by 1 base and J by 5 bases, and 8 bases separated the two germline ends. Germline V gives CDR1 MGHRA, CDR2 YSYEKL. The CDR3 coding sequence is TGCGCCAGCAGCCAAGGTCGGCGGACCGGGGAGCTGTTTTTT. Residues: CASSQGRRTGELFF.

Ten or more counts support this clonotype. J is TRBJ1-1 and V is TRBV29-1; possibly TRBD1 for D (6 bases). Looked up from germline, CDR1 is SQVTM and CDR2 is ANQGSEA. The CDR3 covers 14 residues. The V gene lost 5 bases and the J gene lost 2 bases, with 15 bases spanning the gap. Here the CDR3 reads CSVSPVRGNTEAFF. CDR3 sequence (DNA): TGCAGCGTTAGCCCGGTCAGGGGCAACACTGAAGCTTTCTTT.

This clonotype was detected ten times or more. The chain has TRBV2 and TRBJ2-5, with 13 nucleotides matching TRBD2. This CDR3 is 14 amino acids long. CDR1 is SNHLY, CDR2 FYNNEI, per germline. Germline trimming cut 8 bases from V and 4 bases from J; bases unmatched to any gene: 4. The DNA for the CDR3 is TGTGCCAGCGGACTAGCGGGAGCTTCAGAGACCCAGTACTTC. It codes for CASGLAGASETQYF.

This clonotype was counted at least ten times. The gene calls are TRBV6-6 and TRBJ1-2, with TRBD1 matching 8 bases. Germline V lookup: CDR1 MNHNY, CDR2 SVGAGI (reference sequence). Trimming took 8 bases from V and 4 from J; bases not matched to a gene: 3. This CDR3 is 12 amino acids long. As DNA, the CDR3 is TGTGCCAGCCAGGGGGCCGGCTATGGCTACACCTTC. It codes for CASQGAGYGYTF.

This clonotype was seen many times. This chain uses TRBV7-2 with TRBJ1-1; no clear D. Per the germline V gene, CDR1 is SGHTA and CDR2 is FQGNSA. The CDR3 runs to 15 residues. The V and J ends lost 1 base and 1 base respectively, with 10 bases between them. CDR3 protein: CASSLGVLTNTEAFF. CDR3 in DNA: TGTGCCAGCAGCTTAGGCGTACTTACGAACACTGAAGCTTTCTTT.

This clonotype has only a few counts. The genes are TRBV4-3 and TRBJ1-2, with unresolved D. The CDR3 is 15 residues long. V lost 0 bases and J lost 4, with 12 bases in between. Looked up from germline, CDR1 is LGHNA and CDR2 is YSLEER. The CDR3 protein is CASSQDLGPSYGYTF. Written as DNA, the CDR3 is TGCGCCAGCAGCCAAGATCTGGGTCCTAGCTATGGCTACACCTTC.

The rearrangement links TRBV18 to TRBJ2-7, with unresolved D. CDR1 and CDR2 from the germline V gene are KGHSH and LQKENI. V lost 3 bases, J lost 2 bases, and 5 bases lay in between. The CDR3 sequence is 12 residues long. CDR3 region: CASSPSPYEQYF. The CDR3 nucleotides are TGTGCCAGCTCACCTTCCCCCTACGAGCAGTACTTC.

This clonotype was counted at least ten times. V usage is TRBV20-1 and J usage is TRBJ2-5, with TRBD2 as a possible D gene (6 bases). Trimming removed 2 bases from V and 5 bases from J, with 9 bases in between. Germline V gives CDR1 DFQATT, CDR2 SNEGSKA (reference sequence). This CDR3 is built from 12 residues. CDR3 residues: CSARRSGETQYF. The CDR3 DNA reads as TGCAGTGCTAGACGGAGCGGGGAGACCCAGTACTTC.

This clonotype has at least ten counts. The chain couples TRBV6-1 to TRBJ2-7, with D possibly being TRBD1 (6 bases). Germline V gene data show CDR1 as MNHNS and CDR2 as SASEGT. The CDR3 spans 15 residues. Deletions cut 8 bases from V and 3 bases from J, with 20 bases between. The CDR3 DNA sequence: TGTGCCAGCGCCCTGGGGGCCTATAACTTCTACGAGCAGTACTTC. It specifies CASALGAYNFYEQYF.

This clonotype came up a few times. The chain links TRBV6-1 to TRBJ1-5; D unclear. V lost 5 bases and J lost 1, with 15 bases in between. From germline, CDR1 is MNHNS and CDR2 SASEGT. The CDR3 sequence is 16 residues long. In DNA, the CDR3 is TGTGCCAGCAGTCCGCGGATGAGAGGGAGCAATCAGCCCCAGCATTTT. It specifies CASSPRMRGSNQPQHF.

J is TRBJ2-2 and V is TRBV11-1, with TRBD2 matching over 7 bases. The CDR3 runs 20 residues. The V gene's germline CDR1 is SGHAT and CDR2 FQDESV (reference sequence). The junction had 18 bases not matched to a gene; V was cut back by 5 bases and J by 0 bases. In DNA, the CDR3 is TGTGCCAGCAGCCGGGGGGTCGTAGCAGGTGCCGTCGCGAACACCGGGGAGCTGTTTTTT. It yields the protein CASSRGVVAGAVANTGELFF.

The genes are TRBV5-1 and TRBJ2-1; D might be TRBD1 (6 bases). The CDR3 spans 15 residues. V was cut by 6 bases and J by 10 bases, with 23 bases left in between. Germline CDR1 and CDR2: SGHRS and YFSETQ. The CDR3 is CASNVLTVGQGEQFF. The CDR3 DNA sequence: TGCGCCAGCAACGTCCTCACAGTTGGGCAGGGGGAGCAGTTCTTC.

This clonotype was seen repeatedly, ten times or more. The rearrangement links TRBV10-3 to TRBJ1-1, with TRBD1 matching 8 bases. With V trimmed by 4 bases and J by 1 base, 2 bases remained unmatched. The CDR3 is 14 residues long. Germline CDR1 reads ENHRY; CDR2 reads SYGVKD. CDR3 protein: CAISGQGTNTEAFF. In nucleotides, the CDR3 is TGTGCCATCAGTGGACAGGGGACGAACACTGAAGCTTTCTTT.